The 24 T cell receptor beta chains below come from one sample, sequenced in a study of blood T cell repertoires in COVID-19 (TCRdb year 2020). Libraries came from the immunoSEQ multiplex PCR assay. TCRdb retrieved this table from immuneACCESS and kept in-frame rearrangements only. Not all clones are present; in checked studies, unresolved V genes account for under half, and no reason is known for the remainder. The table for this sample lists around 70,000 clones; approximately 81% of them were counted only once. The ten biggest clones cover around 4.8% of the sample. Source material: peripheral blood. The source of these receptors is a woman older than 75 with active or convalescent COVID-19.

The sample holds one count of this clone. The CDR3 bases are TGTGCCACCCGGGGACAGGGGGTTGATGGCTACACCTTC. This codes for CATRGQGVDGYTF. The chain couples TRBV24-1 to TRBJ1-2; 11 bases align to TRBD1. This CDR3 comprises 13 residues. CDR1 and CDR2 (germline): KGHDR, SFDVKD. The V and J ends lost 9 bases and 6 bases, in that order; junction bases with no gene match: 5.

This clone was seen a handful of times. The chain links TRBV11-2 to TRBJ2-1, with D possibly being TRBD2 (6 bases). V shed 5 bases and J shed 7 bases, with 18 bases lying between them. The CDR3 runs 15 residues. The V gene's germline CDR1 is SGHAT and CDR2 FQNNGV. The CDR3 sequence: CASSLNRLAPNEQFF. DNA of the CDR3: TGTGCCAGCAGCCTTAATCGGCTAGCGCCTAATGAGCAGTTCTTC.

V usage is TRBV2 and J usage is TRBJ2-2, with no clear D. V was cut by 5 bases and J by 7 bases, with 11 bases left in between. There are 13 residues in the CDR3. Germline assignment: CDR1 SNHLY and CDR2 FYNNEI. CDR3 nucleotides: TGTGCCAGCAGTCCGGAGCACATCGGGGAGCTGTTTTTT. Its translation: CASSPEHIGELFF.

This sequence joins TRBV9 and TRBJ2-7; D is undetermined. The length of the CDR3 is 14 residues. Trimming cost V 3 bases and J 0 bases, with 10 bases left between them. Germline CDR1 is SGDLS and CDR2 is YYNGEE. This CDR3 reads CASSERLSSYEQYF. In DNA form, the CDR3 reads TGTGCCAGCAGCGAGAGGCTTAGCTCCTACGAGCAGTACTTC.

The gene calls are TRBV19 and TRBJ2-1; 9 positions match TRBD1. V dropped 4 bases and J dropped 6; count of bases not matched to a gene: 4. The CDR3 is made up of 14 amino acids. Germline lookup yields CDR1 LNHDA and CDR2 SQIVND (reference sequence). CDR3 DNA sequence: TGTGCCAGTAGTACACGGGGACAGGGCAATGAGCAGTTCTTC. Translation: CASSTRGQGNEQFF.

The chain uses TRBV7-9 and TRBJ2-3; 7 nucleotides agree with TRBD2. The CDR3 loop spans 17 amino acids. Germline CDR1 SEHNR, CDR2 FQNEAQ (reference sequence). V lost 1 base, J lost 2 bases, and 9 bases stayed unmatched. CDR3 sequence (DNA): TGTGCCAGCAGCTTAGGGTCTTTGGGGGGGTCCACAGATACGCAGTATTTT. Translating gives CASSLGSLGGSTDTQYF.

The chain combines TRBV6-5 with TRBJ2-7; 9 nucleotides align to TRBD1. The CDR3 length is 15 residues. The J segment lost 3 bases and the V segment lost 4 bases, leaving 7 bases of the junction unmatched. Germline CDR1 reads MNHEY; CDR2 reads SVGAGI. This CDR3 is CASSFSTGGGYEQYF. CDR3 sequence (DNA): TGTGCCAGCAGTTTCTCGACAGGGGGGGGCTACGAGCAGTACTTC.

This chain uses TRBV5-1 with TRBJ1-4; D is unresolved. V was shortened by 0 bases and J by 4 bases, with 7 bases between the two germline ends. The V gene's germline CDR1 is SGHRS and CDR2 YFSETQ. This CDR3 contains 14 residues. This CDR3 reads CASSLGQINEKLFF. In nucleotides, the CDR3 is TGCGCCAGCAGCTTGGGGCAGATTAATGAAAAACTGTTTTTT.

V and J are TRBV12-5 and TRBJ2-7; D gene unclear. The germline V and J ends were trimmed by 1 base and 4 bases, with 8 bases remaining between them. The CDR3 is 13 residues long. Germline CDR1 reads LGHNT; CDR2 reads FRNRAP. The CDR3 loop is CASGLAPVYEQYF. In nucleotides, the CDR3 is TGTGCTAGTGGTTTGGCCCCCGTGTACGAGCAGTACTTC. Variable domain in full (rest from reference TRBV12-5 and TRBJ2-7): DARVTQTPRHKVTEMGQEVTMRCQPILGHNTVFWYRQTMMQGLELLAYFRNRAPLDDSGMPKDRFSAEMPDATLATLKIQPSEPRDSAVYFCASGLAPVYEQYFGPGTRLTVT.

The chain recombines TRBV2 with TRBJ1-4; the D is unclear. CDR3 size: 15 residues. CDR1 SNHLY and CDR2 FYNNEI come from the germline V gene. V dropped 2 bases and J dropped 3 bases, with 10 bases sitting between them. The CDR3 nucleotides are TGTGCCAGCAGTGAATTACAGAGCTCTAATGAAAAACTGTTTTTT. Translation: CASSELQSSNEKLFF.

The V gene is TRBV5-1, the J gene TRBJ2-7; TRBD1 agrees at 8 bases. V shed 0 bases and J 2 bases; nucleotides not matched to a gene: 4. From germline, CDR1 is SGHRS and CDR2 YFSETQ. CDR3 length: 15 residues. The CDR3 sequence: CASSLVQGATYEQYF. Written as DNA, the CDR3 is TGCGCCAGCAGCTTGGTTCAGGGGGCAACCTACGAGCAGTACTTC. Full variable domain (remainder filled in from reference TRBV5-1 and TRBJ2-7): KAGVTQTPRYLIKTRGQQVTLSCSPISGHRSVSWYQQTPGQGLQFLFEYFSETQRNKGNFPGRFSGRQFSNSRSEMNVSTLELGDSALYLCASSLVQGATYEQYFGPGTRLTVT.

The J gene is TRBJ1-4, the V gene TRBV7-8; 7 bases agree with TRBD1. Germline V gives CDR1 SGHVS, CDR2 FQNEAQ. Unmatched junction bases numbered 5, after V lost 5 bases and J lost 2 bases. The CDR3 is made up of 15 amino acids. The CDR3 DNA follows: TGTGCCAGCAGCCCCCGACAGGGTACTAATGAAAAACTGTTTTTT. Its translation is CASSPRQGTNEKLFF.

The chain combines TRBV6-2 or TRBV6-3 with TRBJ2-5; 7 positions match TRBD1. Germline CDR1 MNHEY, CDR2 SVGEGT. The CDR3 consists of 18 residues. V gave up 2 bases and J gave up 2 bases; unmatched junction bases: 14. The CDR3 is CASSYIPGMRGQQETQYF. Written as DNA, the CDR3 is TGTGCCAGCAGTTACATCCCTGGGATGAGGGGGCAGCAAGAGACCCAGTACTTC.

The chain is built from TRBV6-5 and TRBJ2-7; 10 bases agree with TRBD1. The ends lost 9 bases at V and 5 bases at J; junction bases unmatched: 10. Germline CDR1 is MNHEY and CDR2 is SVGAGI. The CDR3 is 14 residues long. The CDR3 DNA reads TGTGCCAGTAAGACCAGACAGGGGGCGAACGAGCAGTACTTC. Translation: CASKTRQGANEQYF.

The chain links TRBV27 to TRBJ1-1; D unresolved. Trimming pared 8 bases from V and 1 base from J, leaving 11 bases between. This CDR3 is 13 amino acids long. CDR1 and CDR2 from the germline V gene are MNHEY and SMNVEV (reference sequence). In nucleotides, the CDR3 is TGTGCCAGCTCCCAGTTTGGGAACACTGAAGCTTTCTTT. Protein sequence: CASSQFGNTEAFF.

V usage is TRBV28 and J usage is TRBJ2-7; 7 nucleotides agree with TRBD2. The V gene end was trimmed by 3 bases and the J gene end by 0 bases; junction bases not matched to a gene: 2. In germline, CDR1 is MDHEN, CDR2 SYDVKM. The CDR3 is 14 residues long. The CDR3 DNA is TGTGCCAGCAGTTTCGGCGGGAGCTCCTACGAGCAGTACTTC. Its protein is CASSFGGSSYEQYF. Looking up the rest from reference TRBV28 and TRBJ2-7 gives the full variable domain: DVKVTQSSRYLVKRTGEKVFLECVQDMDHENMFWYRQDPGLGLRLIYFSYDVKMKEKGDIPEGYSVSREKKERFSLILESASTNQTSMYLCASSFGGSSYEQYFGPGTRLTVT.

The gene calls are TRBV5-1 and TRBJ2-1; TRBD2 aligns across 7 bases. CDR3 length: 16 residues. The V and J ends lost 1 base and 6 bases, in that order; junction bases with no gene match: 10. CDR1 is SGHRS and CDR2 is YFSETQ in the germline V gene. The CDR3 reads CASSLLASGQVNEQFF. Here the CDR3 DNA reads TGCGCCAGCAGCTTGTTGGCTAGCGGCCAAGTCAATGAGCAGTTCTTC.

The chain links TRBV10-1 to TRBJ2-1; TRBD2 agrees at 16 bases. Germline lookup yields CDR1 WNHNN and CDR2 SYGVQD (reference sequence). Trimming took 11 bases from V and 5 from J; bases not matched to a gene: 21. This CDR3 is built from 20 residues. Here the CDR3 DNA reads TGCGCCGCACACAGCGCTCCGGGACTAGCGGGGGGGCCGGTCCACAATGAGCAGTTCTTC. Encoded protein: CAAHSAPGLAGGPVHNEQFF.

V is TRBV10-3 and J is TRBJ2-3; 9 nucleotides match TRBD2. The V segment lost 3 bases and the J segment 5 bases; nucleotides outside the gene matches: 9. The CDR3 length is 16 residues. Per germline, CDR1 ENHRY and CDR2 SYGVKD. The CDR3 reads CAISDIQRGVVDTQYF. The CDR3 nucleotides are TGTGCCATCAGTGATATCCAGCGGGGGGTAGTAGATACGCAGTATTTT.

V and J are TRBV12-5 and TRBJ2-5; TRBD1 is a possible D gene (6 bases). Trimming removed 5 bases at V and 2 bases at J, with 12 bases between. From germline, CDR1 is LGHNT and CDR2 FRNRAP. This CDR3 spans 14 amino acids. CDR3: CASGTGQPQETQYF. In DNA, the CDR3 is TGTGCTAGTGGTACCGGACAGCCGCAAGAGACCCAGTACTTC.

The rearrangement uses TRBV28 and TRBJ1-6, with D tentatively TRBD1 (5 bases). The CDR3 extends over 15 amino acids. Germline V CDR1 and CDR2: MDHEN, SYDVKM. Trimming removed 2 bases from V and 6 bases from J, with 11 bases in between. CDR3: CASSLEGLGNSPLHF. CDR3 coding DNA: TGTGCCAGCAGTTTAGAGGGACTTGGTAATTCACCCCTCCACTTT.

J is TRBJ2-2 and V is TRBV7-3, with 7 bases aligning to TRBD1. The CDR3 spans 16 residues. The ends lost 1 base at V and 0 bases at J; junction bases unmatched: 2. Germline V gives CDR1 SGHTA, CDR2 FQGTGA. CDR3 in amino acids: CASSLMGQSNTGELFF. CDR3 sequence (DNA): TGTGCCAGCAGCTTAATGGGACAGTCGAACACCGGGGAGCTGTTTTTT.

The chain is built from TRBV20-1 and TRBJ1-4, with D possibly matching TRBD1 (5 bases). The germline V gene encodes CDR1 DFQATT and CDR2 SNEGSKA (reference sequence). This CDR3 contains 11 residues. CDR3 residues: CRGGNGEKLFF. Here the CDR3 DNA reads TGCAGGGGGGGGAATGGCGAAAAACTGTTTTTT.

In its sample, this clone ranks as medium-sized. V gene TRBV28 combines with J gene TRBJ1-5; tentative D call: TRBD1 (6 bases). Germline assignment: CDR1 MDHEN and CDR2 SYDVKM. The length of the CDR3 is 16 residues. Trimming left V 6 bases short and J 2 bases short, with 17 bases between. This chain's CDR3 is CASSPAGGAGNQPQHF. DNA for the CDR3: TGTGCCAGCAGCCCGGCGGGGGGCGCGGGCAATCAGCCCCAGCATTTT.